One and the same sample provided the 2 T cell receptor beta chains below, sequenced in a study of metastatic and nonmetastatic thyroid tumors. TCRdb redid the clone calls on the PCR reads using MiXCR. The sample contains 30,000 to 40,000 clones, approximately 34% of which appear only once. Before thyroid surgery, none of the patients had received any treatment. Sample: tumor tissue. The receptors were sampled from a female donor with papillary thyroid cancer or a benign thyroid nodule (not recorded which). Some clones in this sample may be carry-over from other donors' samples.

The rearrangement uses TRBV5-8 and TRBJ2-3; possible D gene TRBD2, 5 bases. The CDR3 loop spans 14 amino acids. V was trimmed by 2 bases and J by 7 bases, leaving 14 bases between them. Germline V gene data show CDR1 as SGHTS and CDR2 as YDEGEE. The CDR3 nucleotides read TGTGCCAGCAGCTTAGAAACCGGGGTGAATACGCAGTATTTT. The encoded protein is CASSLETGVNTQYF.

The table lists this clone with many counts. The chain combines TRBV11-3 with TRBJ2-3; D is possibly TRBD2 (5 bases). V was clipped by 2 bases and J by 6 bases, with 12 bases between them. CDR3 length equals 14 residues. Germline V CDR1 and CDR2: SGHNT, YENEEA. The CDR3 loop is CASSLRGGFDTQYF. In DNA form, the CDR3 reads TGTGCCAGCAGCTTACGTGGAGGATTTGATACGCAGTATTTT.